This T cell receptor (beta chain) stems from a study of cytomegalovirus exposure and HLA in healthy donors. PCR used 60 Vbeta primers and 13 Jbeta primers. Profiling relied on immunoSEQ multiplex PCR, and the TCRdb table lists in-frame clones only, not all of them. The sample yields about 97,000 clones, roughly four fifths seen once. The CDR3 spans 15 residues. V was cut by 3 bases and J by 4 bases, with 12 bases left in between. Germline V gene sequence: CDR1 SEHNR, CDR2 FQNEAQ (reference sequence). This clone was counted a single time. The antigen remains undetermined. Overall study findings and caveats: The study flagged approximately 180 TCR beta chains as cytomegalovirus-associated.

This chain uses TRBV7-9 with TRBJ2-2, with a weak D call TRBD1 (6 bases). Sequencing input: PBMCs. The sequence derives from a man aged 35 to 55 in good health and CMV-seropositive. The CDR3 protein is CASSFPGVRTGELFF. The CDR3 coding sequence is TGTGCCAGCAGCTTCCCAGGGGTTCGCACCGGGGAGCTGTTTTTT. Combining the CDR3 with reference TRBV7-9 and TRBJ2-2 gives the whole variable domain DTGVSQNPRHKITKRGQNVTFRCDPISEHNRLYWYRQTLGQGPEFLTYFQNEAQLEKSRLLSDRFSAERPKGSFSTLEIQRTEQGDSAMYLCASSFPGVRTGELFFGEGSRLTVL.